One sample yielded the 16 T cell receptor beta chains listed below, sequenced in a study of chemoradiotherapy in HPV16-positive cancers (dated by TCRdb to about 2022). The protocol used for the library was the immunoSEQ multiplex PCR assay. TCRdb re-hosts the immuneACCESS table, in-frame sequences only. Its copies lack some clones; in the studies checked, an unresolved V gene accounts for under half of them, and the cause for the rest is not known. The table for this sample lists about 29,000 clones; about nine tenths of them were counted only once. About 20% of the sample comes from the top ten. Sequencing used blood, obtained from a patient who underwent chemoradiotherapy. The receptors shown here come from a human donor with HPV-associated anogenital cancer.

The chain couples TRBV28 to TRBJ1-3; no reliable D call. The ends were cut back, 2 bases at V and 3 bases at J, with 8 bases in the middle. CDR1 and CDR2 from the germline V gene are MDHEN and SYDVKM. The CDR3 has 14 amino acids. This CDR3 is CASSLPQDGNTIYF. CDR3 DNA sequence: TGTGCCAGCAGTTTACCCCAGGATGGAAACACCATATATTTT.

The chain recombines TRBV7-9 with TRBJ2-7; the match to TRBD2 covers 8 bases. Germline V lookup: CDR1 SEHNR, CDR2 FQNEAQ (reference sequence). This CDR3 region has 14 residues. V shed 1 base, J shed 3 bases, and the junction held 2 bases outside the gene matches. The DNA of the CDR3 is TGTGCCAGCAGCTTAGAGCGGGGGAGCTACGAGCAGTACTTC. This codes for CASSLERGSYEQYF.

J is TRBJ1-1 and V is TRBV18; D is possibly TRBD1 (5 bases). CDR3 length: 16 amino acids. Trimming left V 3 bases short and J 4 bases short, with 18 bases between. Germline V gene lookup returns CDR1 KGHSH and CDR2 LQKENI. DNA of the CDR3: TGTGCCAGCTCACCTACCAACAGGTTCCAAGGCACTGAAGCTTTCTTT. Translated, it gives CASSPTNRFQGTEAFF.

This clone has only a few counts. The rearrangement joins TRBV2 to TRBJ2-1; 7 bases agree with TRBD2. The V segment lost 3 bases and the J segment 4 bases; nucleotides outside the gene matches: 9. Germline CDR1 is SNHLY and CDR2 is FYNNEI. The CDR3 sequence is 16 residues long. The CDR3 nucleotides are TGTGCCAGCAGTGACGTATCGGGACTACCTTACAATGAGCAGTTCTTC. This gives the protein CASSDVSGLPYNEQFF.

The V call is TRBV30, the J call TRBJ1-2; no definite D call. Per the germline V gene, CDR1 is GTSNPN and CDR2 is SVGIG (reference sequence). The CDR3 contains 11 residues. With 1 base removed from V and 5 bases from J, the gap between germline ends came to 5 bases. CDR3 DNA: TGTGCCTGGAGTGACCCGTATGGCTACACCTTC. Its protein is CAWSDPYGYTF.

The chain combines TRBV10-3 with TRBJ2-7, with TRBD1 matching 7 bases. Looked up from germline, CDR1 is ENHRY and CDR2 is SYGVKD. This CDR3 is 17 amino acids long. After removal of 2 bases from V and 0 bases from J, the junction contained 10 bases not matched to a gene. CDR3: CAISEAITGASSYEQYF. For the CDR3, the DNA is TGTGCCATCAGTGAGGCTATAACAGGGGCTAGCTCCTACGAGCAGTACTTC.

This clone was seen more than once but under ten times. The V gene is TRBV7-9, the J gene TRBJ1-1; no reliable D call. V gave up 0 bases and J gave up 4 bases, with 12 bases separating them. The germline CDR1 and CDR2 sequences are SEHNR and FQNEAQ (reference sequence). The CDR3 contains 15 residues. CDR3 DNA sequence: TGTGCCAGCAGCTTAGCTGGTGGGGTGAGCACTGAAGCTTTCTTT. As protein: CASSLAGGVSTEAFF.

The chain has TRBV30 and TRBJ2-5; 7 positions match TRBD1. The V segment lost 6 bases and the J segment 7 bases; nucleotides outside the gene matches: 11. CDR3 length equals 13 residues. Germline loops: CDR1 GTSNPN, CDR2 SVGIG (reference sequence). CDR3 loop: CACSTQGLGTQYF. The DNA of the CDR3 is TGTGCCTGCAGCACACAGGGGTTGGGGACCCAGTACTTC.

The CDR3 DNA sequence: TGTGCCAGCAGCTTTCAGGACGGGAGCTCTGGAAACACCATATATTTT. Protein: CASSFQDGSSGNTIYF. This chain uses TRBV7-2 with TRBJ1-3; D call uncertain. This CDR3 comprises 16 residues. The V gene lost 3 bases and the J gene lost 0 bases, with 12 bases spanning the gap. Germline V gene lookup returns CDR1 SGHTA and CDR2 FQGNSA.

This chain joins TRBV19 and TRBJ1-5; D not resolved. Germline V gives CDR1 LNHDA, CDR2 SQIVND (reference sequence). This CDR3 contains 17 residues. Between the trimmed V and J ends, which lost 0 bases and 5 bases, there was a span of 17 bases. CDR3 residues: CASSIDLWRTSDQPQHF. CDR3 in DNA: TGTGCCAGTAGTATAGATCTATGGAGAACCTCCGATCAGCCCCAGCATTTT.

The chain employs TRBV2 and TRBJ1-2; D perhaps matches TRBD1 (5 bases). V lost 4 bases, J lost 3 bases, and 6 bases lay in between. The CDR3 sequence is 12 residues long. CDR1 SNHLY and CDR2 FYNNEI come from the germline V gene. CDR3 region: CASSGQYYGYTF. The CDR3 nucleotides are TGTGCCAGCAGTGGACAGTACTATGGCTACACCTTC. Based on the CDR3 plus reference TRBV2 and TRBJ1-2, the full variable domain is EPEVTQTPSHQVTQMGQEVILRCVPISNHLYFYWYRQILGQKVEFLVSFYNNEISEKSEIFDDQFSVERPDGSNFTLKIRSTKLEDSAMYFCASSGQYYGYTFGSGTRLTVV.

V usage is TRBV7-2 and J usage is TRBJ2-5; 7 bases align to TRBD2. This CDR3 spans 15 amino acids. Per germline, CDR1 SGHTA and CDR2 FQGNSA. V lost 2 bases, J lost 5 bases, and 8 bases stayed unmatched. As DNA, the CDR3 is TGTGCCAGCAGCTTATCATTCGGGAGGATGGAGACCCAGTACTTC. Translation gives CASSLSFGRMETQYF.

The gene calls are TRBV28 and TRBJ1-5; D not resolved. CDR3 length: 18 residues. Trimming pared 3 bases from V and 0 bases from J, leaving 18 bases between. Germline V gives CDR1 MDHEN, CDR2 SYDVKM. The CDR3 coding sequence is TGTGCCAGCAGTTTCCACCTAAAAGATTCCTATAGCAATCAGCCCCAGCATTTT. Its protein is CASSFHLKDSYSNQPQHF.

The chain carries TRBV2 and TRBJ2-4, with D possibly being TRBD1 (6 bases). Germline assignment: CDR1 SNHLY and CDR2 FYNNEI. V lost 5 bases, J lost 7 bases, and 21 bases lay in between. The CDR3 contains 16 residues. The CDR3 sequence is CASSNRDTINGNIQYF. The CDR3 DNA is TGTGCCAGCAGTAACCGGGACACCATAAATGGGAACATTCAGTACTTC.

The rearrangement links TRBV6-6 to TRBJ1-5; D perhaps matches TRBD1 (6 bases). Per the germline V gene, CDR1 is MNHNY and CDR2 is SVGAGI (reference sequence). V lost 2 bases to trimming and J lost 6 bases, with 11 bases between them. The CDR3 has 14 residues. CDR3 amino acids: CASSYQGLGQPQHF. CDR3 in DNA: TGTGCCAGCAGTTACCAGGGGCTGGGTCAGCCCCAGCATTTT.

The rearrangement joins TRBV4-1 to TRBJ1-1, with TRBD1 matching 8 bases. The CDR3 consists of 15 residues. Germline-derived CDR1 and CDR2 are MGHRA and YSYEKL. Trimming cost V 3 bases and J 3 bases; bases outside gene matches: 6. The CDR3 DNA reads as TGCGCCAGCAGCCAGGCCAGGGGGCCGGACACTGAAGCTTTCTTT. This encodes CASSQARGPDTEAFF.